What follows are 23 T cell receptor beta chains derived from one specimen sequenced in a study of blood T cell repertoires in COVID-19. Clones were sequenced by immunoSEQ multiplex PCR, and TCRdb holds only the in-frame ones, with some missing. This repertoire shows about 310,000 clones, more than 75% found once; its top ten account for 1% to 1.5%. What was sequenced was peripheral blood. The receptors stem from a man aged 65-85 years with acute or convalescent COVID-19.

In DNA, the CDR3 is TGTGCCAGCAGAAACTCGAACAGGGGGCACACCGGGGAGCTGTTTTTT. Its protein product is CASRNSNRGHTGELFF. The chain uses TRBV6-4 and TRBJ2-2; 9 bases map to TRBD1. The length of the CDR3 is 16 residues. The germline CDR1 and CDR2 sequences are MRHNA and SNTAGT. Trimming at V came to 6 bases and at J to 3 bases, leaving 8 bases not matched to a gene.

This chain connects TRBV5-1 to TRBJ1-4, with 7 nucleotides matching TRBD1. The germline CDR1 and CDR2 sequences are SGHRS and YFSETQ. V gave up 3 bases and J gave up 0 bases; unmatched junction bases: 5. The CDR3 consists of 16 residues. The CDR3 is CASSWGQSATNEKLFF. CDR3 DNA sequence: TGCGCCAGCAGCTGGGGACAGTCCGCAACTAATGAAAAACTGTTTTTT.

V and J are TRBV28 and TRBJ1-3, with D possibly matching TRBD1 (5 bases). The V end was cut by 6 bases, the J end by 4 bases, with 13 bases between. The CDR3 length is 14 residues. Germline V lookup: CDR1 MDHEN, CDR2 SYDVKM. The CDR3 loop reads CASSDSGKGNTIYF. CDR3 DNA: TGTGCCAGCAGCGATTCAGGGAAAGGAAACACCATATATTTT.

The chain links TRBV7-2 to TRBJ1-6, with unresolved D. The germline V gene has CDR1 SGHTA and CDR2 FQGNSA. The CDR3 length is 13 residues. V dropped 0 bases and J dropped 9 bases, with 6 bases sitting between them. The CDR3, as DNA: TGTGCCAGCAGCTTAGCCGCTAGTTCACCCCTCCACTTT. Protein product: CASSLAASSPLHF.

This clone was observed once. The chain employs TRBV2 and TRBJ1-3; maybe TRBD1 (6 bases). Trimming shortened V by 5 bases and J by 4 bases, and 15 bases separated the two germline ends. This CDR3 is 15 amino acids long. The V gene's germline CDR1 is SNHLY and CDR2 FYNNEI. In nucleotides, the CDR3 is TGTGCCAGCAGTTATTCGACAGGTGCGGGAAACACCATATATTTT. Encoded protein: CASSYSTGAGNTIYF. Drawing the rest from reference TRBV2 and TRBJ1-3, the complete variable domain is EPEVTQTPSHQVTQMGQEVILRCVPISNHLYFYWYRQILGQKVEFLVSFYNNEISEKSEIFDDQFSVERPDGSNFTLKIRSTKLEDSAMYFCASSYSTGAGNTIYFGEGSWLTVV.

CDR3 nucleotides: TGTGCCGCGGGGGATGGGCGTCGGGAGACCCAGTACTTC. Translated, it gives CAAGDGRRETQYF. V gene TRBV28 combines with J gene TRBJ2-5; TRBD2 agrees at 7 bases. The CDR3 consists of 13 residues. Germline assignment: CDR1 MDHEN and CDR2 SYDVKM. After removal of 11 bases from V and 5 bases from J, the junction contained 11 bases not matched to a gene.

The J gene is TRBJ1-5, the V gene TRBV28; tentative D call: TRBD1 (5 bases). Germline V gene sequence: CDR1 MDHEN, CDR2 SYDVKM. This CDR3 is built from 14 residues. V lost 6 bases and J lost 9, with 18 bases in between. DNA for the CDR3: TGTGCCAGCAGCAGGGATGGGGTCGGCTGGCCCCAGCATTTT. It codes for CASSRDGVGWPQHF.

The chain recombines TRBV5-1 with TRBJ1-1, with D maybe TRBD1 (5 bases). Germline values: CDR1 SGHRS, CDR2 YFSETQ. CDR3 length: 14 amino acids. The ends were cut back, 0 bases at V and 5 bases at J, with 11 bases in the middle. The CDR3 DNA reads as TGCGCCAGCAGCTTGGATCAGGGTTGGACTGAAGCTTTCTTT. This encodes CASSLDQGWTEAFF.

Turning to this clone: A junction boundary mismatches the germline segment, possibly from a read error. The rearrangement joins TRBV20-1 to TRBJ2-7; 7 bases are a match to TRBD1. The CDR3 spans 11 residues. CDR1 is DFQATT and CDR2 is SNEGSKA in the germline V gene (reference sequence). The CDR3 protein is CSASPTGQTVF. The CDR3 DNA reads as TGCAGTGCTAGTCCTACGGGACAGACCGTCTTC.

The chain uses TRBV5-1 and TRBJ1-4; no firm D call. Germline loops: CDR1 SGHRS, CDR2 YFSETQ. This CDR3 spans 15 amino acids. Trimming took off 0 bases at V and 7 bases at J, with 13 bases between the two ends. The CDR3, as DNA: TGCGCCAGCAGCTTGGTAATCGGGGAAGGTGAAAAACTGTTTTTT. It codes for CASSLVIGEGEKLFF. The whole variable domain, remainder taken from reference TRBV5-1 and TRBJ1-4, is KAGVTQTPRYLIKTRGQQVTLSCSPISGHRSVSWYQQTPGQGLQFLFEYFSETQRNKGNFPGRFSGRQFSNSRSEMNVSTLELGDSALYLCASSLVIGEGEKLFFGSGTQLSVL.

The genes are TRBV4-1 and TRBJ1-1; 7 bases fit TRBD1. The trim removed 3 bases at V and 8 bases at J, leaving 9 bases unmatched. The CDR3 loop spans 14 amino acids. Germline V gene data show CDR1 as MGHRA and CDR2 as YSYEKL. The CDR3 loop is CASSHPVVGGEAFF. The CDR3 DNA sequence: TGCGCCAGCAGCCACCCGGTCGTAGGGGGCGAAGCTTTCTTT.

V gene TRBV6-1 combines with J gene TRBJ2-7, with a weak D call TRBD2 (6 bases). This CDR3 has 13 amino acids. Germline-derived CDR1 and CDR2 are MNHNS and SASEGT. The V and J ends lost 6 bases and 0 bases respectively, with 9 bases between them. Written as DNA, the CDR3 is TGTGCCAGCAGAGACGGGAGCTCCTACGAGCAGTACTTC. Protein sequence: CASRDGSSYEQYF.

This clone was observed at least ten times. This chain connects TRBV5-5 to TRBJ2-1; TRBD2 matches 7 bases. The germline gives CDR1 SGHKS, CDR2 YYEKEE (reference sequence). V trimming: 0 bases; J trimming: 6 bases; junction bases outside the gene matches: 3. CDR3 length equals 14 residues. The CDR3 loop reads CASSLGTRSNEQFF. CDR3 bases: TGTGCCAGCAGCTTGGGGACTAGAAGCAATGAGCAGTTCTTC.

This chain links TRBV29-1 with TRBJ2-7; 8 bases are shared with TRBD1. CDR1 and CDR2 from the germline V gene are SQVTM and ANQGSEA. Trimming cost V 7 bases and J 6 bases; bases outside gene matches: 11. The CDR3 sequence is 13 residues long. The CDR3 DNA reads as TGCAGCGGAAGAGTGACAGGGGATGGCGAGCAGTACTTC. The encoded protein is CSGRVTGDGEQYF.

The CDR3 region is CASSHDRRQPQHF. CDR3 sequence (DNA): TGCGCCAGCAGCCATGACAGGCGTCAGCCCCAGCATTTT. This chain connects TRBV4-3 to TRBJ1-5; D might be TRBD1 (6 bases). Between the trimmed V and J ends, which lost 3 bases and 6 bases, there was a span of 9 bases. The CDR3 consists of 13 residues. Germline V lookup: CDR1 LGHNA, CDR2 YSLEER.

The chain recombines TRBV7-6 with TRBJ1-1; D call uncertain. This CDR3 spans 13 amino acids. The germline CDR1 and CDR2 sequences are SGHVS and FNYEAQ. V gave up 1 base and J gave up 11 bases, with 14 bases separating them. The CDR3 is CASSLGVGGKAFF. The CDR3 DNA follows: TGTGCCAGCAGCTTAGGAGTGGGAGGGAAGGCTTTCTTT.

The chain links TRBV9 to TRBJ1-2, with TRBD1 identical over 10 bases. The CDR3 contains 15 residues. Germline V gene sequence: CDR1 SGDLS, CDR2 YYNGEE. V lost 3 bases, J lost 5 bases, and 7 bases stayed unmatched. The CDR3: CASSGLWGQGYGYTF. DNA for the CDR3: TGTGCCAGCAGCGGATTGTGGGGACAGGGGTATGGCTACACCTTC.

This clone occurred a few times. The CDR3 nucleotides are TGTGCCACCAGCAGAGTTACAGGGTTGGGGACTGAAGCTTTCTTT. Protein: CATSRVTGLGTEAFF. The chain has TRBV15 and TRBJ1-1; perhaps TRBD1 as D (6 bases). Trimming took off 1 base at V and 5 bases at J, with 14 bases between the two ends. The CDR3 runs 15 residues. From germline, CDR1 is LNHNV and CDR2 YYDKDF (reference sequence).

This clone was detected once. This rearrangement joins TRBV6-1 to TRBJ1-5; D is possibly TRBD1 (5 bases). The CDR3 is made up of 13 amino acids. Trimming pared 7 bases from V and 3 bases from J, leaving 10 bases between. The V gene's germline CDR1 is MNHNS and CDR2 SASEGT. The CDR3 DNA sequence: TGTGCCAGCAATCGACAGCACAATCAGCCCCAGCATTTT. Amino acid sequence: CASNRQHNQPQHF.

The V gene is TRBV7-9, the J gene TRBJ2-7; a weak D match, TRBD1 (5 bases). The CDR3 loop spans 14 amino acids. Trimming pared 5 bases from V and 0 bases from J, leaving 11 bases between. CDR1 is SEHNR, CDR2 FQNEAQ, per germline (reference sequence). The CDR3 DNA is TGTGCCAGCAGCCGAGACAGCAACTCCTACGAGCAGTACTTC. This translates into CASSRDSNSYEQYF.

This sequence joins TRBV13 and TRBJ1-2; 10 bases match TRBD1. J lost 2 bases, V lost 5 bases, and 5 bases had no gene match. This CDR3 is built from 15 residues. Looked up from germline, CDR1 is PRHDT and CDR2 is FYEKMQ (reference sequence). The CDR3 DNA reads TGTGCCAGCAGCGACCGACAGGGGGCGAACTATGGCTACACCTTC. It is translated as CASSDRQGANYGYTF.

The CDR3 loop is CASSQALNRWYGYTF. Written as DNA, the CDR3 is TGCGCCAGCAGCCAAGCACTGAACCGATGGTATGGCTACACCTTC. This sequence joins TRBV4-1 and TRBJ1-2; D ambiguous. This CDR3 is built from 15 residues. Germline loops: CDR1 MGHRA, CDR2 YSYEKL. The V end was cut by 1 base, the J end by 5 bases, with 14 bases between.

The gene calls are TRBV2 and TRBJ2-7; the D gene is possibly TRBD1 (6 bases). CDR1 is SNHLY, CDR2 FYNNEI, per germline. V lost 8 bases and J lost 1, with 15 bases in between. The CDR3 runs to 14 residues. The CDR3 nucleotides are TGTGCCAGCCAAGAGGGACAATGGTCCTACGAGCAGTACTTC. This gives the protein CASQEGQWSYEQYF.